This T cell receptor beta chain was sequenced in a study of T cell responses to AZD1222 COVID-19 vaccine (dated by TCRdb to about 2021). With regard to the full study: AZD1222 recipients with second doses at about 4 weeks or about 12 weeks were pooled, because spike-specific TCR depth and breadth did not differ between schedules. Trial participants were enrolled by age into 18-55, 56-69 and 70-plus year subgroups, with roughly 160, 29 and 62 TCR-sequenced participants respectively. A total of over 230 trial participants underwent TCR sequencing, of whom some 210 received two doses of AZD1222 and around 25 received two doses of the MenACWY control vaccine.

The CDR3 regions of human TCRbeta chains were analyzed by immunosequencing. In the authors' own workflow: TCRs in the repertoires were compared against a reference library of SARS-CoV-2-specific TCRs that had been generated with the MIRA antigen-specificity platform. Breadth meant the fraction of unique TCRs that were SARS-CoV-2-associated, whereas depth meant the fraction of total T cells that were SARS-CoV-2-associated. Each spike-specific TCR was assigned to its reactive spike region and to a CD4 or CD8 class using the MIRA data. Log10-transformed breadth and depth values were compared by one-way ANOVA with Sidak's multiple comparisons tests. As stored in TCRdb, this immuneACCESS dataset retains in-frame rearrangements with V and J assigned. A fraction of the clones does not appear; measured against another copy, unresolved V genes explain less than half of the discrepancy, and the remainder lacks a known reason. V and J calls and clone size follow that table, whereas D and trimming were derived from the DNA. The sample table shows 100,000 to 150,000 clones, and 93% are seen once. Roughly 5.6% of the sample goes to the ten largest clones.

A note on this clone: Its cognate antigen has yet to be identified. The record has no base qualities; no much larger clone is one base away.

From the germline V gene, CDR1 is SQVTM and CDR2 is ANQGSEA. From its cysteine to its phenylalanine, the CDR3 spans 13 amino acids. CDR3 DNA only is kept here, 39 bases in frame from base 1. V was cut back by 0 bases and J by 7 bases, leaving a gap of 12 bases between them. Per the publication, the time point label means: baseline before first vaccination. Vaccinee samples were obtained from the UK trials COV001 and COV002, which included a single-blind randomized controlled phase 2/3 trial of AZD1222 (ChAdOx1 nCoV-19) in healthy adults. Trial participant PBMC samples were collected at day 0 and day 28 after the second dose for TCRbeta chain sequencing. The research as a whole found: CD4 TCRs associated with the vaccine covered the entire spike protein, and the dominant responses were in regions 160-218 and 743-854. Because no day 14 peak-response samples were available, repertoires were characterized only after the peak T cell response. In the small 56-69-year group, the increase in depth fell short of significance, most likely because of low power. Reportedly, almost half of the unique spike-specific TCRs recognized epitopes lying outside the regions that are mutated in the B.1.351 and B.1.1.7 variants. Most participants were white British and females outnumbered males, and the authors suggested that clonal diversity may have been underestimated. Conclusions about previously exposed vaccinees are limited, since just five or six AZD1222 recipients were seropositive for SARS-CoV-2 at baseline. Spike-specific TCR breadth and depth rose significantly after two AZD1222 doses compared with day 0 and with MenACWY recipients.

This specimen was peripheral blood, taken on day 0 of AZD1222 vaccination. This chain joins TRBV29-1 to TRBJ1-2; the D gene cannot be named for sure. This TCR was recovered from an adult in good health. DNA sequence: TGCAGCGTTGAAGATCTGGAGTTCTTTGGCTACACCTTC. Its protein reads: CSVEDLEFFGYTF.